This T cell receptor beta chain is drawn from a study of pediatric ulcerative colitis. Study findings and constraints: All ulcerative colitis patients, but no controls, carried a couple of rectal clonotypes.

The assay was run at survey level. Profiled with immunoSEQ multiplex PCR; TCRdb holds only in-frame clones, not every one. The sample records over 45,000 clones, around 79% being singletons. Rectal tissue came from one to two pinch biopsies taken at colonoscopy. The CDR3 length is 14 residues. CDR1 SGHRS and CDR2 YFSETQ come from the germline V gene. The V and J ends lost 0 bases and 5 bases, in that order; junction bases with no gene match: 4. In the case of this clone: Antigen: not known.

The clonotype comes from a girl between 5 and 17 years old with moderate ulcerative colitis. The chain uses TRBV5-1 and TRBJ1-1, with 7 nucleotides matching TRBD1. Sample: gut tissue. CDR3 sequence: CASSLDRGGTEAFF. CDR3 in DNA: TGCGCCAGCAGCTTGGACAGGGGAGGTACTGAAGCTTTCTTT.